This passage covers 5 T cell receptor beta chains from one sample sequenced in a study of blood T cell repertoires in COVID-19. Using immunoSEQ multiplex PCR, the repertoire was profiled, and TCRdb retains in-frame clones only, with some absent. There are approximately 52,000 clones in the sample; about 85% occur only once, and approximately 13% lies in the top ten. The sample was peripheral blood. The receptors were gathered from a woman older than 75 with acute or convalescent COVID-19.

This chain joins TRBV7-2 and TRBJ2-3; perhaps TRBD2 as D (6 bases). Germline lookup yields CDR1 SGHTA and CDR2 FQGNSA. V was cut by 5 bases and J by 2 bases, with 14 bases left in between. The CDR3 runs 15 residues. The CDR3 DNA reads as TGTGCCAGCAGCCAGCCGGGACTCTCCACAGATACGCAGTATTTT. This codes for CASSQPGLSTDTQYF.

The genes are TRBV9 and TRBJ1-1; 8 bases map to TRBD1. Germline lookup yields CDR1 SGDLS and CDR2 YYNGEE. V trimming: 2 bases; J trimming: 4 bases; junction bases outside the gene matches: 10. The CDR3 extends over 16 amino acids. For the CDR3, the DNA is TGTGCCAGCAGCGTCGGACCGACAGGGGTTAGCACTGAAGCTTTCTTT. This codes for CASSVGPTGVSTEAFF.

The chain combines TRBV5-1 with TRBJ1-1; D ambiguous. V lost 5 bases and J lost 1, with 18 bases in between. Germline V lookup: CDR1 SGHRS, CDR2 YFSETQ. This CDR3 spans 16 amino acids. The CDR3 sequence: CASSGWTYTRNTEAFF. The CDR3 DNA is TGCGCCAGCAGTGGGTGGACGTATACTAGGAACACTGAAGCTTTCTTT.

The rearrangement links TRBV5-1 to TRBJ1-5; 7 positions match TRBD1. The CDR3 is 14 amino acids. Germline assignment: CDR1 SGHRS and CDR2 YFSETQ. With V trimmed by 5 bases and J by 7 bases, 9 bases remained unmatched. Written as DNA, the CDR3 is TGCGCCAGCAGTCCGGACGGAGGGGGCCAGCCCCAGCATTTT. It is translated as CASSPDGGGQPQHF.

The chain links TRBV7-8 to TRBJ1-5, with TRBD1 matching 9 bases. CDR1 SGHVS and CDR2 FQNEAQ come from the germline V gene. V gave up 1 base and J gave up 2 bases; unmatched junction bases: 6. CDR3 length equals 17 residues. CDR3 in amino acids: CASSLGSWTGGNQPQHF. The CDR3 DNA sequence: TGTGCCAGCAGCTTAGGTTCGTGGACAGGGGGCAATCAGCCCCAGCATTTT.